The following is a T cell receptor beta chain sequence with its context. Its antigen remains unknown. The data originate from a study of Ad26.COV2.S vaccination and SARS-CoV-2 variants. Trimming removed 1 base at V and 5 bases at J, with 12 bases between. This CDR3 comprises 15 residues. Germline CDR1 reads SGHTA; CDR2 reads FQGNSA. Study conclusions and caveats: For non-spike TCRs, breadth in vaccine recipients resembled that in placebo recipients.

Profiling relied on immunoSEQ multiplex PCR, and the TCRdb table lists in-frame clones only, not all of them. The data contain about 350,000 clones, about 90% of them singletons. The chain joins TRBV7-2 to TRBJ1-3; possibly TRBD1 for D (5 bases). Source: peripheral blood, taken after recovery from COVID-19. The TCR originated in a human donor who had recovered from COVID-19. CDR3 in amino acids: CASSLGGTFRNTIYF. CDR3 coding DNA: TGTGCCAGCAGCTTAGGGGGGACCTTCAGAAACACCATATATTTT.